The entry that follows covers one TCR beta chain sequence. Which antigen it targets is not known. Base-call qualities are not available, and no considerably larger clone is one nucleotide away. Trimming takes 3 bases off V and 0 bases off J; junction bases not matched to a gene: 14. The CDR3 runs 21 residues from the cysteine to the phenylalanine. Only the CDR3 part of the read is kept: 63 bases, read in frame from the first base. The germline V gene (reference sequence) sets CDR1 to SGHAT and CDR2 to FQDESV. Peripheral blood CD8+ and CD4+ T cells from healthy donors, Susac syndrome patients and multiple sclerosis patients were profiled using high-throughput TCR beta sequencing. Multiple sclerosis controls were treatment-naive patients with stable or active relapsing-remitting disease fulfilling revised McDonald criteria. Bulk CD8+ and CD4+ T cells were purified by magnetic negative isolation, whereas CD8+ TEMRA cells were enriched by FACS. Blood was collected in EDTA tubes and processed within 24 hours, with PBMCs isolated through density gradient centrifugation. PBMCs destined for TCR sequencing were cryopreserved in liquid nitrogen and later thawed in a 37 °C water bath. A purity of at least 90% was achieved for sorted or isolated CD4+, CD8+ and CD8+ TEMRA cells.

The sample comes from a study of CD8 T cells in Susac syndrome (dated by TCRdb to the late 2010s). With respect to the entire study: The study used repertoire sequencing to test whether antigen drove CD8+ T cell activation and differentiation in Susac syndrome. CD8+ T cell repertoire clonality was compared between some 12 healthy donors, approximately 14 Susac syndrome patients and roughly 15 multiple sclerosis patients.

RNA was extracted using the RNeasy kit, and about 0.45 to 1 ug of the RNA was reverse transcribed with random hexamers. The immunoSEQ multiplex PCR assay, covering 54 Vbeta and 13 Jbeta segments, was used to amplify TCR beta CDR3 regions. Bias from PCR amplification was corrected by using a synthetic template baseline for primer optimization and for computational correction. As for the authors' bioinformatics: Only productive sequences were kept, with reads annotated to V, D and J genes according to IMGT and analyzed in immunoSEQ Analyzer. Clonality was calculated as one minus the Shannon entropy normalized by log2 of the number of productive unique sequences. For each patient and control, public and private clones were evaluated among the 100 most prevalent clones. Clones were defined as Susac-specific if absent from the healthy and MS cohorts, from around 1,000 published viral clones and from other ImmuneACCESS disease sequences. The public reads were reanalyzed by TCRdb: fastp trimming at Q25, MiXCR alignment, in-frame beta chains only. For every CDR3 protein sequence, its rows merge into one entry that carries the most common genes and DNA. The V and J calls here are based on TCRdb, not the publication. The sample table shows 330,000 or so distinct CDR3 sequences, and about 91% are seen once. The ten largest clones add up to approximately 0.18% of the sample.

Study-wide findings and limitations: The study acknowledged that relatively few individuals were included in the TCR sequencing and HLA analysis.

The chain employs TRBV11-1 and TRBJ2-3; TRBD2 fits 14 bases in the junction. The TCR comes from a human donor with multiple sclerosis. The sequencing sample was made of CD8+ T cells from PBMCs. The CDR3 reads CASSFTRGLAGARFSTDTQYF. The sequence in DNA is TGTGCCAGCAGCTTCACTAGGGGACTAGCGGGAGCAAGATTTAGCACAGATACGCAGTATTTT. Beyond the CDR3, the reference TRBV11-1 and TRBJ2-3 genes provide the residues; the full variable domain reads: EAEVAQSPRYKITEKSQAVAFWCDPISGHATLYWYRQILGQGPELLVQFQDESVVDDSQLPKDRFSAERLKGVDSTLKIQPAELGDSAMYLCASSFTRGLAGARFSTDTQYFGPGTRLTVL.